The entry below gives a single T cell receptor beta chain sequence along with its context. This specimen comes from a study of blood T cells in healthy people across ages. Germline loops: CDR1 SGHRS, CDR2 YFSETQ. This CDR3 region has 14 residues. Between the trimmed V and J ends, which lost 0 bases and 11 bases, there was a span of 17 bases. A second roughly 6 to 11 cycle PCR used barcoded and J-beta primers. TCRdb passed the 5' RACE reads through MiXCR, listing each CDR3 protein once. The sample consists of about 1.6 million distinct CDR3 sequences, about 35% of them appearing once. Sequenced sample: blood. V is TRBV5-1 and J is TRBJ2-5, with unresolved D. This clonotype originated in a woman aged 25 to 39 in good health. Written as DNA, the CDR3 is TGCGCCAGCAGCTTGGGACTGCCTCCCAATGAGCAGTACTTC. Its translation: CASSLGLPPNEQYF.